The next 27 T cell receptor beta chains were all read from a single sample in a study of control samples from healthy donors and cancer patients. Clones were read by immunoSEQ multiplex PCR, and TCRdb kept only the in-frame ones, dropping some. The sample carries 130,000 or so clones, 90% to 95% recorded once. The sequencing input was blood. These receptors came from a man in his forties in good health.

This chain uses TRBV5-4 with TRBJ2-7; a possible D gene is TRBD1 (6 bases). Germline CDR1 and CDR2: SGHNT and YYREEE (reference sequence). Trimming took off 4 bases at V and 5 bases at J, with 16 bases between the two ends. CDR3 length equals 14 residues. Written as DNA, the CDR3 is TGTGCCAGCAGCCCCCAGGGGCGAAGCGACGAGCAGTACTTC. This gives the protein CASSPQGRSDEQYF.

The J gene is TRBJ2-2, the V gene TRBV6-6, with D hard to call. There are 13 residues in the CDR3. Germline CDR1 reads MNHNY; CDR2 reads SVGAGI (reference sequence). Trimming removed 4 bases from V and 7 bases from J, with 10 bases in between. The CDR3 sequence: CASSSTNVGELFF. In DNA, the CDR3 is TGTGCCAGCAGTTCCACCAATGTCGGGGAGCTGTTTTTT.

The chain is built from TRBV6-5 and TRBJ1-6, with 10 bases that match TRBD1. The CDR3 covers 15 residues. V lost 2 bases and J lost 5; bases outside the gene matches: 0. CDR1 is MNHEY and CDR2 is SVGAGI in the germline V gene. CDR3 residues: CASSYGQGDNSPLHF. As DNA, the CDR3 is TGTGCCAGCAGTTACGGACAGGGGGATAATTCACCCCTCCACTTT.

The rearrangement links TRBV9 to TRBJ2-3; 7 positions match TRBD2. This CDR3 is built from 17 residues. Germline V gives CDR1 SGDLS, CDR2 YYNGEE. Trimming removed 7 bases from V and 0 bases from J; junction bases left unmatched: 14. The CDR3 sequence: CASGRYMPGGSTDTQYF. In DNA form, the CDR3 reads TGTGCCAGCGGGAGGTACATGCCGGGAGGAAGCACAGATACGCAGTATTTT.

The chain couples TRBV2 to TRBJ2-5; D gene ambiguous. The germline V and J ends were trimmed by 5 bases and 7 bases, with 17 bases remaining between them. Germline CDR1 and CDR2: SNHLY and FYNNEI. The CDR3 totals 14 residues. CDR3 DNA sequence: TGTGCCAGCAGTCCCTGGAGTTGGTTGGGGACCCAGTACTTC. Its protein is CASSPWSWLGTQYF.

The chain employs TRBV6-5 and TRBJ1-2; D unclear. The CDR3 extends over 15 amino acids. V lost 0 bases and J 6 bases, leaving 14 bases between the germline ends. CDR1 and CDR2 from the germline V gene are MNHEY and SVGAGI. As DNA, the CDR3 is TGTGCCAGCAGTTACTCGCAGTACCGACCGGATGGCTACACCTTC. This encodes CASSYSQYRPDGYTF.

The table lists this clone with a count of one. The chain carries TRBV4-1 and TRBJ2-7; TRBD2 agrees at 7 bases. The CDR3 has 15 residues. Germline lookup yields CDR1 MGHRA and CDR2 YSYEKL. V gave up 1 base and J gave up 4 bases; unmatched junction bases: 7. The DNA for the CDR3 is TGCGCCAGCAGCCAAGGGGGGGGTATAGGATACGAGCAGTACTTC. Protein product: CASSQGGGIGYEQYF.

A single count supports this clone. This chain joins TRBV19 and TRBJ1-6; D gene uncertain. Germline CDR1 reads LNHDA; CDR2 reads SQIVND (reference sequence). The V gene lost 2 bases and the J gene lost 3 bases, with 14 bases spanning the gap. CDR3 length equals 17 residues. CDR3 sequence: CASSIPPRRNYNSPLHF. CDR3 DNA: TGTGCCAGTAGTATACCTCCACGGCGGAACTATAATTCACCCCTCCACTTT.

In this sample, this clone turned up once. The rearrangement joins TRBV3-1 (or the pseudogene TRBV3-2) to TRBJ2-7, with a tentative D call TRBD1 (6 bases). The CDR3 is 13 amino acids. Germline values: CDR1 LGHDT, CDR2 YNNKEL (reference sequence). V lost 4 bases and J lost 1, with 8 bases in between. The chain's CDR3 is CASSRGHSYEQYF. The CDR3 DNA sequence: TGTGCCAGCAGCCGGGGACATTCCTACGAGCAGTACTTC.

This chain joins TRBV28 and TRBJ1-5, with TRBD1 as a possible D gene (5 bases). Deletions cut 5 bases from V and 5 bases from J, with 19 bases between. CDR1 is MDHEN, CDR2 SYDVKM, per germline. CDR3 length: 16 residues. DNA for the CDR3: TGTGCCAGCAGTCACCGAGCTTGGGGGGAGGATCAGCCCCAGCATTTT. It is translated as CASSHRAWGEDQPQHF.

This chain connects TRBV7-8 to TRBJ2-7; no reliable D call. The CDR3 contains 14 residues. CDR1 SGHVS and CDR2 FQNEAQ come from the germline V gene. The V and J ends lost 5 bases and 0 bases respectively, with 11 bases between them. CDR3 in amino acids: CASSHYPSSYEQYF. The CDR3 coding sequence is TGTGCCAGCAGCCATTACCCGAGCTCCTACGAGCAGTACTTC.

In regard to this clone: The same CDR3 arises from other DNA sequences in this sample as well. The chain recombines TRBV5-4 with TRBJ1-1; the D is unclear. The CDR3 has 12 residues. Germline V gives CDR1 SGHNT, CDR2 YYREEE (reference sequence). V was shortened by 2 bases and J by 1 base, with 3 bases between the two germline ends. Written as DNA, the CDR3 is TGTGCCAGCAGCTTAAGGAACACTGAAGCTTTCTTT. As protein: CASSLRNTEAFF.

This chain connects TRBV4-1 to TRBJ1-2, with D possibly being TRBD1 (6 bases). Germline loops: CDR1 MGHRA, CDR2 YSYEKL. The germline V and J ends were trimmed by 3 bases and 7 bases, with 15 bases remaining between them. The CDR3 spans 14 residues. The CDR3 sequence: CASSQGGGFSGYTF. The CDR3, as DNA: TGCGCCAGCAGCCAGGGAGGGGGATTTTCTGGCTACACCTTC.

J is TRBJ1-5 and V is TRBV6-5, with a weak D call TRBD1 (5 bases). Germline V gene sequence: CDR1 MNHEY, CDR2 SVGAGI. V lost 5 bases and J lost 4, with 15 bases in between. CDR3 length: 15 residues. The CDR3 region has the DNA TGTGCCAGCAGTAGGGACTACAAGGGTAATCAGCCCCAGCATTTT. As protein: CASSRDYKGNQPQHF.

The rearrangement uses TRBV5-1 and TRBJ2-3; D might be TRBD1 (5 bases). Per germline, CDR1 SGHRS and CDR2 YFSETQ. V dropped 2 bases and J dropped 2 bases, with 9 bases sitting between them. This CDR3 has 14 amino acids. The CDR3 DNA reads as TGCGCCAGCAGCTTTGACAGCTACACAGATACGCAGTATTTT. Translating gives CASSFDSYTDTQYF.

The V gene is TRBV4-2, the J gene TRBJ2-1; TRBD2 matches at 7 bases. The CDR3 has 16 residues. In germline, CDR1 is LGHNA, CDR2 YNFKEQ. V gave up 3 bases and J gave up 5 bases; unmatched junction bases: 10. The CDR3 protein is CASSHLLAAKDNEQFF. CDR3 bases: TGTGCCAGCAGCCATCTCCTAGCGGCGAAGGACAATGAGCAGTTCTTC.

The rearrangement uses TRBV14 and TRBJ2-2; D not resolved. The germline CDR1 and CDR2 sequences are SGHDN and FVKESK. CDR3 length: 16 residues. V was clipped by 4 bases and J by 5 bases, with 17 bases between them. The CDR3 loop is CASSPRRLGNTGELFF. The CDR3 DNA is TGTGCCAGCAGCCCTAGGCGTCTGGGAAATACCGGGGAGCTGTTTTTT.

This rearrangement joins TRBV4-1 to TRBJ1-1, with D possibly being TRBD1 (6 bases). Per germline, CDR1 MGHRA and CDR2 YSYEKL. V lost 0 bases and J lost 4, with 12 bases in between. The CDR3 contains 15 residues. This chain's CDR3 is CASSQDWTVGTEAFF. The CDR3 nucleotides read TGCGCCAGCAGCCAAGATTGGACAGTAGGCACTGAAGCTTTCTTT.

The genes are TRBV29-1 and TRBJ1-4; D not certain. The germline V gene has CDR1 SQVTM and CDR2 ANQGSEA. V was clipped by 2 bases and J by 2 bases, with 6 bases between them. The CDR3 spans 13 residues. The CDR3 DNA reads TGCAGCGTTGAATACCGGACTAATGAAAAACTGTTTTTT. Amino acid sequence: CSVEYRTNEKLFF.

The rearrangement uses TRBV25-1 and TRBJ2-7, with 7 bases fitting TRBD2. Germline V gene lookup returns CDR1 MGHDK and CDR2 SYGVNS. This CDR3 contains 14 residues. The V gene end was trimmed by 5 bases and the J gene end by 2 bases; junction bases not matched to a gene: 6. This chain's CDR3 is CASSLSGGPYEQYF. The CDR3 nucleotides read TGTGCCAGCAGTCTATCGGGGGGACCCTACGAGCAGTACTTC.

The V and J genes are TRBV5-6 and TRBJ2-7; TRBD1 might be the D (6 bases). V shed 2 bases and J shed 2 bases, with 8 bases lying between them. There are 13 residues in the CDR3. Germline CDR1 SGHDT, CDR2 YYEEEE. CDR3: CASSFGQTYEQYF. In nucleotides, the CDR3 is TGTGCCAGCAGCTTTGGACAGACCTACGAGCAGTACTTC. The full variable domain, with the rest looked up from reference TRBV5-6 and TRBJ2-7, is DAGVTQSPTHLIKTRGQQVTLRCSPKSGHDTVSWYQQALGQGPQFIFQYYEEEERQRGNFPDRFSGHQFPNYSSELNVNALLLGDSALYLCASSFGQTYEQYFGPGTRLTVT.

The genes are TRBV6-1 and TRBJ2-7; a possible D gene is TRBD2 (5 bases). Between the trimmed V and J ends, which lost 3 bases and 0 bases, there was a span of 15 bases. This CDR3 spans 16 amino acids. Germline loops: CDR1 MNHNS, CDR2 SASEGT. The CDR3 DNA reads TGTGCCAGCAGTGATTTAGGAGGACCAAGCTCCTACGAGCAGTACTTC. Its protein product is CASSDLGGPSSYEQYF.

This sequence joins TRBV29-1 and TRBJ2-2; possibly TRBD2 for D (6 bases). The CDR3 runs 15 residues. Germline V CDR1 and CDR2: SQVTM, ANQGSEA. Trimming took 3 bases from V and 2 from J, leaving 13 bases between them. CDR3 coding DNA: TGCAGCGTTGATAAATCGGGGACTAACACCGGGGAGCTGTTTTTT. Encoded protein: CSVDKSGTNTGELFF.

The table lists this clone with a count of one. V usage is TRBV18 and J usage is TRBJ1-1; the D gene is possibly TRBD1 (5 bases). V dropped 4 bases and J dropped 5 bases, with 11 bases sitting between them. This CDR3 contains 13 residues. Germline V gives CDR1 KGHSH, CDR2 LQKENI. The CDR3, as DNA: TGTGCCAGCTCACAAGGGGATTGGACTGAAGCTTTCTTT. It specifies CASSQGDWTEAFF. Supplemented by reference TRBV18 and TRBJ1-1, the full variable domain reads NAGVMQNPRHLVRRRGQEARLRCSPMKGHSHVYWYRQLPEEGLKFMVYLQKENIIDESGMPKERFSAEFPKEGPSILRIQQVVRGDSAAYFCASSQGDWTEAFFGQGTRLTVV.

The CDR3 reads CASSLGPMTYEQYF. The CDR3 DNA is TGCGCCAGCAGCTTGGGACCTATGACCTACGAGCAGTACTTC. The V call is TRBV5-1, the J call TRBJ2-7; D not resolved. There are 14 residues in the CDR3. Germline V gene sequence: CDR1 SGHRS, CDR2 YFSETQ. Trimming took 0 bases from V and 2 from J, leaving 9 bases between them.

The chain links TRBV3-1 (or the pseudogene TRBV3-2) to TRBJ2-2; D might be TRBD2 (6 bases). The CDR3 contains 16 residues. CDR1 is LGHDT and CDR2 is YNNKEL in the germline V gene (reference sequence). Trimming stripped 5 bases from V and 4 bases from J, with 17 bases between. CDR3 nucleotide sequence: TGTGCCAGCAGCTTCGTTTCGGGAGCGGCCACCGGGGAGCTGTTTTTT. It codes for CASSFVSGAATGELFF.

CDR3 amino acids: CASSPELRGPDTEAFF. CDR3 DNA: TGCGCCAGCAGCCCAGAACTCAGGGGGCCAGACACTGAAGCTTTCTTT. The chain employs TRBV5-1 and TRBJ1-1, with 8 bases lining up with TRBD1. V shed 4 bases and J 3 bases; nucleotides not matched to a gene: 11. The CDR3 is made up of 16 amino acids. In germline, CDR1 is SGHRS, CDR2 YFSETQ.